Below are 29 T cell receptor beta chains sequenced from a single sample in a study of OX40 agonist ivuxolimab in advanced cancers. The method was immunoSEQ multiplex PCR; TCRdb's version includes in-frame clones alone and lacks a portion of them. The sample carries some 29,000 clones, around 84% recorded once. Sequencing used CD4+ or CD8+ T cells sorted from blood, obtained in a trial of the OX40 agonist ivuxolimab. The receptors originated from an adult with an advanced solid tumor such as melanoma, head and neck, liver or kidney cancer.

This clone was found a few times. The chain recombines TRBV5-5 with TRBJ2-7; 8 bases map to TRBD2. Unmatched junction bases numbered 12, after V lost 0 bases and J lost 4 bases. This CDR3 spans 17 amino acids. Germline CDR1 is SGHKS and CDR2 is YYEKEE (reference sequence). The chain's CDR3 is CASSLVIGLAFSYEQYF. CDR3 DNA: TGTGCCAGCAGCTTGGTGATAGGACTAGCTTTTTCTTACGAGCAGTACTTC.

The chain uses TRBV28 and TRBJ2-7; maybe TRBD1 (7 bases). Trimming removed 10 bases at V and 1 base at J, with 11 bases between. The CDR3 loop spans 12 amino acids. The germline V gene has CDR1 MDHEN and CDR2 SYDVKM. In DNA, the CDR3 is TGTGCCACGCGGGACAGTTCCTACGAGCAGTACTTC. Translating gives CATRDSSYEQYF.

The chain has TRBV10-2 and TRBJ2-1; 10 positions agree with TRBD2. Unmatched junction bases numbered 12, after V lost 5 bases and J lost 2 bases. The germline V gene encodes CDR1 WSHSY and CDR2 SAAADI. This CDR3 is built from 18 residues. DNA for the CDR3: TGCGCCAGCAGTATAGGTCTAGCGGGAGTTCTACCCTACAATGAGCAGTTCTTC. This gives the protein CASSIGLAGVLPYNEQFF.

As concerns this clone: One end of the junction fails to match germline, which may point to a read error. The V call is TRBV7-7, the J call TRBJ2-2; TRBD2 matches 11 bases. Germline V gene data show CDR1 as SSHAT and CDR2 as FNYEAQ (reference sequence). CDR3 length: 16 amino acids. The chain's CDR3 is CASSLGATSGAGELFF. The CDR3 nucleotides are TGTGCTAGCAGCTTAGGTGCGACTAGCGGGGCCGGGGAGCTGTTTTTT.

This chain joins TRBV7-9 and TRBJ2-2, with 13 bases identical to TRBD2. The CDR3 has 16 residues. CDR1 is SEHNR and CDR2 is FQNEAQ in the germline V gene (reference sequence). The junction had 4 bases not matched to a gene; V was cut back by 5 bases and J by 4 bases. The DNA for the CDR3 is TGTGCCAGCAGCGATGGGACTAGCGGGACCACCGGGGAGCTGTTTTTT. Protein sequence: CASSDGTSGTTGELFF.

The V gene is TRBV27, the J gene TRBJ1-4; D might be TRBD1 (6 bases). V lost 5 bases and J 7 bases, leaving 11 bases between the germline ends. Germline CDR1 MNHEY, CDR2 SMNVEV (reference sequence). The CDR3 length is 13 residues. CDR3 nucleotide sequence: TGTGCCAGCAGTGGGGAAGGGGGTGAAAAACTGTTTTTT. Its translation: CASSGEGGEKLFF.

The chain uses TRBV4-3 and TRBJ2-1, with D possibly TRBD2 on 6 matching bases. Germline loops: CDR1 LGHNA, CDR2 YSLEER. Trimming pared 0 bases from V and 4 bases from J, leaving 13 bases between. CDR3 size: 16 residues. CDR3 residues: CASSQDGRGLYNEQFF. CDR3 in DNA: TGCGCCAGCAGCCAAGATGGGCGGGGACTGTACAATGAGCAGTTCTTC.

The rearrangement joins TRBV28 to TRBJ1-4, with 7 bases matching TRBD1. The CDR3 is 14 amino acids. Looked up from germline, CDR1 is MDHEN and CDR2 is SYDVKM. V shed 3 bases and J 7 bases; nucleotides not matched to a gene: 5. CDR3 nucleotides: TGTGCCAGCAGTTTCTGGCAGGGGGGTGAAAAACTGTTTTTT. As protein: CASSFWQGGEKLFF.

The table lists this clone with a few counts. The chain is built from TRBV28 and TRBJ1-4; unclear D gene. Germline CDR1 reads MDHEN; CDR2 reads SYDVKM. The CDR3 extends over 12 amino acids. CDR3 bases: TGTGCGGACGGGGATCCTAATGAAAAACTGTTTTTT. This encodes CADGDPNEKLFF.

The rearrangement joins TRBV5-4 to TRBJ2-1; D remains unclear. The CDR3 loop spans 14 amino acids. V dropped 4 bases and J dropped 8 bases, with 16 bases sitting between them. Germline V gives CDR1 SGHNT, CDR2 YYREEE (reference sequence). DNA for the CDR3: TGTGCCAGCAGCCCTGTGTCAAATTGGGATGAGCAGTTCTTC. The encoded protein is CASSPVSNWDEQFF.

V is TRBV6-6 and J is TRBJ1-1; no clear D gene. CDR3 length equals 14 residues. CDR1 is MNHNY and CDR2 is SVGAGI in the germline V gene (reference sequence). The V end was cut by 6 bases, the J end by 0 bases, with 11 bases between. The CDR3 nucleotides read TGTGCCAGCAGCAGCGGACGGGTGAACACTGAAGCTTTCTTT. This sequence encodes CASSSGRVNTEAFF.

The chain carries TRBV29-1 and TRBJ1-2; 11 positions match TRBD1. The CDR3 sequence is 14 residues long. Looked up from germline, CDR1 is SQVTM and CDR2 is ANQGSEA. J was trimmed by 4 bases and V by 6 bases; bases with no gene match: 7. The CDR3 region is CSVGGQGATYGYTF. For the CDR3, the DNA is TGCAGCGTGGGAGGACAGGGGGCTACCTATGGCTACACCTTC.

This clone has a handful of counts. V gene TRBV5-4 combines with J gene TRBJ2-7; 9 bases align to TRBD1. This CDR3 is 14 amino acids long. Germline CDR1 and CDR2: SGHNT and YYREEE (reference sequence). Trimming took 0 bases from V and 3 from J; bases not matched to a gene: 1. For the CDR3, the DNA is TGTGCCAGCAGCTTGGGGGACAGGGTCTACGAGCAGTACTTC. It encodes CASSLGDRVYEQYF.

This chain uses TRBV28 with TRBJ1-1; 7 nucleotides agree with TRBD1. V trimming: 6 bases; J trimming: 1 base; junction bases outside the gene matches: 17. This CDR3 is built from 18 residues. Germline V lookup: CDR1 MDHEN, CDR2 SYDVKM. The chain's CDR3 is CASRDDRVEGLRNTEAFF. CDR3 nucleotides: TGTGCCAGCAGAGATGACAGGGTGGAAGGACTTAGGAACACTGAAGCTTTCTTT. Full variable domain (rest looked up from reference TRBV28 and TRBJ1-1): DVKVTQSSRYLVKRTGEKVFLECVQDMDHENMFWYRQDPGLGLRLIYFSYDVKMKEKGDIPEGYSVSREKKERFSLILESASTNQTSMYLCASRDDRVEGLRNTEAFFGQGTRLTVV.

The chain has TRBV19 and TRBJ1-4; no clear D. The V and J ends lost 3 bases and 8 bases respectively, with 13 bases between them. CDR3 length: 14 residues. CDR1 and CDR2 from the germline V gene are LNHDA and SQIVND (reference sequence). The CDR3 spells CASSITGISEKLFF. In nucleotides, the CDR3 is TGTGCCAGTAGTATTACCGGGATCAGCGAAAAACTGTTTTTT. The variable domain in full, completed from reference TRBV19 and TRBJ1-4, reads DGGITQSPKYLFRKEGQNVTLSCEQNLNHDAMYWYRQDPGQGLRLIYYSQIVNDFQKGDIAEGYSVSREKKESFPLTVTSAQKNPTAFYLCASSITGISEKLFFGSGTQLSVL.

V gene TRBV9 combines with J gene TRBJ1-3; unclear D gene. V was clipped by 4 bases and J by 8 bases, with 31 bases between them. The CDR3 is 19 residues long. Germline loops: CDR1 SGDLS, CDR2 YYNGEE. The CDR3 DNA follows: TGTGCCAGCAGCCCCAGACAACGGCTCGGTGTATCGTTAGCGGACACCATATATTTT. Protein product: CASSPRQRLGVSLADTIYF.

Within the sample, this clone is medium-sized. The rearrangement joins TRBV9 to TRBJ2-1; 8 bases map to TRBD2. This CDR3 contains 16 residues. Germline trimming cut 0 bases from V and 10 bases from J; bases unmatched to any gene: 12. CDR1 SGDLS and CDR2 YYNGEE come from the germline V gene. For the CDR3, the DNA is TGTGCCAGCAGCGTAGATCCGGGAGGGGTAAATGTGGAGCAGTTCTTC. Its protein is CASSVDPGGVNVEQFF. The full variable domain, rest sourced from reference TRBV9 and TRBJ2-1, is DSGVTQTPKHLITATGQRVTLRCSPRSGDLSVYWYQQSLDQGLQFLIQYYNGEERAKGNILERFSAQQFPDLHSELNLSSLELGDSALYFCASSVDPGGVNVEQFFGPGTRLTVL.

The chain employs TRBV7-9 and TRBJ2-1, with TRBD2 matching 8 bases. From germline, CDR1 is SEHNR and CDR2 FQNEAQ (reference sequence). This CDR3 comprises 16 residues. The V segment lost 5 bases and the J segment 2 bases; nucleotides outside the gene matches: 8. The CDR3 sequence is CASSATGGRTYNEQFF. The CDR3 nucleotides read TGTGCCAGCAGCGCCACCGGCGGGAGGACCTACAATGAGCAGTTCTTC. The complete variable domain, with remaining parts taken from reference TRBV7-9 and TRBJ2-1, reads DTGVSQNPRHKITKRGQNVTFRCDPISEHNRLYWYRQTLGQGPEFLTYFQNEAQLEKSRLLSDRFSAERPKGSFSTLEIQRTEQGDSAMYLCASSATGGRTYNEQFFGPGTRLTVL.

The rearrangement joins TRBV4-3 to TRBJ2-5; 11 bases align to TRBD2. This CDR3 is built from 16 residues. The V gene end was trimmed by 0 bases and the J gene end by 6 bases; junction bases not matched to a gene: 6. Per the germline V gene, CDR1 is LGHNA and CDR2 is YSLEER. CDR3 amino acids: CASSQDPSGGYKTQYF. DNA of the CDR3: TGCGCCAGCAGCCAAGATCCTAGCGGGGGGTACAAGACCCAGTACTTC.

This clone appeared a few times. One end of the junction varies from germline; a read error may be responsible. The rearrangement uses TRBV5-1 and TRBJ1-2, with D hard to call. The V gene's germline CDR1 is SGHRS and CDR2 YFSETQ. CDR3 length equals 16 residues. The CDR3 spells CASSLDDAAHSGGYTF. Here the CDR3 DNA reads TGCGCCAGCAGTTTGGATGACGCAGCTCACTCGGGTGGCTACACCTTC.

The V gene is TRBV29-1, the J gene TRBJ1-2; tentatively, D is TRBD1 (5 bases). The germline gives CDR1 SQVTM, CDR2 ANQGSEA. The CDR3 extends over 18 amino acids. Trimming stripped 0 bases from V and 4 bases from J, with 24 bases between. The CDR3 DNA reads as TGCAGCGTTGAAGAGGATGGGGCAGTCGTAAGTCGAGCCTATGGCTACACCTTC. Its protein product is CSVEEDGAVVSRAYGYTF.

The chain carries TRBV28 and TRBJ1-5; 9 positions match TRBD1. Germline trimming cut 6 bases from V and 4 bases from J; bases unmatched to any gene: 7. Germline lookup yields CDR1 MDHEN and CDR2 SYDVKM. The CDR3 consists of 15 residues. The chain's CDR3 is CASSNRDRANQPQHF. As DNA, the CDR3 is TGTGCCAGCAGCAACCGGGACAGGGCTAATCAGCCCCAGCATTTT. Full variable domain (outside the CDR3, taken from reference TRBV28 and TRBJ1-5): DVKVTQSSRYLVKRTGEKVFLECVQDMDHENMFWYRQDPGLGLRLIYFSYDVKMKEKGDIPEGYSVSREKKERFSLILESASTNQTSMYLCASSNRDRANQPQHFGDGTRLSIL.

This clone was detected once. The chain uses TRBV6-5 and TRBJ2-7; TRBD1 might be the D (5 bases). This CDR3 has 14 residues. Germline CDR1 is MNHEY and CDR2 is SVGAGI. Trimming shortened V by 2 bases and J by 2 bases, and 10 bases separated the two germline ends. This chain's CDR3 is CASSYRGSTYEQYF. The CDR3 DNA sequence: TGTGCCAGCAGTTACAGGGGCAGCACCTACGAGCAGTACTTC.

This chain links TRBV11-2 with TRBJ1-1, with D maybe TRBD1 (5 bases). The CDR3 contains 13 residues. CDR1 and CDR2 (germline): SGHAT, FQNNGV. V lost 5 bases and J 2 bases, leaving 9 bases between the germline ends. The CDR3 protein is CASSHRRNTEAFF. DNA of the CDR3: TGTGCCAGCAGCCACAGGAGAAACACTGAAGCTTTCTTT. Full variable domain (rest looked up from reference TRBV11-2 and TRBJ1-1): EAGVAQSPRYKIIEKRQSVAFWCNPISGHATLYWYQQILGQGPKLLIQFQNNGVVDDSQLPKDRFSAERLKGVDSTLKIQPAKLEDSAVYLCASSHRRNTEAFFGQGTRLTVV.

V and J are TRBV6-5 and TRBJ2-3; 11 nucleotides agree with TRBD2. The germline CDR1 and CDR2 sequences are MNHEY and SVGAGI. The CDR3 is made up of 14 amino acids. Trimming cost V 7 bases and J 5 bases; bases outside gene matches: 5. This CDR3 is CASTQGLAGDTQYF. As DNA, the CDR3 is TGTGCCAGCACCCAAGGACTAGCGGGAGATACGCAGTATTTT.

The gene calls are TRBV5-5 and TRBJ2-7; possible D gene TRBD1, 7 bases. The germline CDR1 and CDR2 sequences are SGHKS and YYEKEE (reference sequence). V was clipped by 9 bases and J by 6 bases, with 28 bases between them. The CDR3 has 16 residues. Here the CDR3 DNA reads TGTGCCACAGCCCCCCCCGGAGGGGGCGGAAGGGCCGAGCAGTACTTC. Its protein is CATAPPGGGGRAEQYF.

V and J are TRBV5-5 and TRBJ2-5; no definite D call. V dropped 4 bases and J dropped 5 bases, with 24 bases sitting between them. The CDR3 length is 17 residues. The germline gives CDR1 SGHKS, CDR2 YYEKEE (reference sequence). As DNA, the CDR3 is TGTGCCAGCAGCATTGCCTCCGGCCTTGGGCTAGGGGAGACCCAGTACTTC. It is translated as CASSIASGLGLGETQYF.

The V gene is TRBV27, the J gene TRBJ1-5; a weak D match, TRBD1 (5 bases). The CDR3 is 14 residues long. Per the germline V gene, CDR1 is MNHEY and CDR2 is SMNVEV (reference sequence). Trimming stripped 0 bases from V and 7 bases from J, with 10 bases between. CDR3 DNA: TGTGCCAGCAGTTTATCTGGTGGGGGGCAGCCCCAGCATTTT. Encoded protein: CASSLSGGGQPQHF.

The J gene is TRBJ1-2, the V gene TRBV5-6; no clear D gene. The CDR3 runs 14 residues. The germline V gene encodes CDR1 SGHDT and CDR2 YYEEEE. V lost 2 bases, J lost 4 bases, and 12 bases lay in between. CDR3 coding DNA: TGTGCCAGCAGCTTAGGGTCGCCGCTCTATGGCTACACCTTC. Amino acid sequence: CASSLGSPLYGYTF.